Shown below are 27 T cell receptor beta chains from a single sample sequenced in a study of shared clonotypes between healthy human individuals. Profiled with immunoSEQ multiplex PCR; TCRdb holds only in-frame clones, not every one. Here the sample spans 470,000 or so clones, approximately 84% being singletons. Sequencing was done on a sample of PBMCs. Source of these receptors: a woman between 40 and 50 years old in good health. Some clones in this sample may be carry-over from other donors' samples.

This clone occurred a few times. The CDR3 loop reads CASSLGSGSLYNEQFF. The CDR3 DNA reads TGTGCCAGCAGCTTGGGGAGCGGGAGCCTCTACAATGAGCAGTTCTTC. The chain recombines TRBV5-4 with TRBJ2-1, with 8 nucleotides matching TRBD2. Trimming cost V 0 bases and J 3 bases; bases outside gene matches: 5. Germline-derived CDR1 and CDR2 are SGHNT and YYREEE (reference sequence). CDR3 length equals 16 residues.

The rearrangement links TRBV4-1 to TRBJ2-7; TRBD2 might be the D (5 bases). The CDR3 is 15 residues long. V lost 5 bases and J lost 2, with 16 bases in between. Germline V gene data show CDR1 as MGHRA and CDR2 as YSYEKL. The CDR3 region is CASSTDYSTTYEQYF. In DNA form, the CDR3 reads TGCGCCAGCAGCACTGACTACAGTACAACCTACGAGCAGTACTTC.

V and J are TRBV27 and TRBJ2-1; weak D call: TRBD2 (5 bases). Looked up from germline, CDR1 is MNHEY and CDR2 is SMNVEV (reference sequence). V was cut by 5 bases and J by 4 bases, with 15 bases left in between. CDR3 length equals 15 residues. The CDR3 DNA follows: TGTGCCAGCAGTCACCAGACTAATAGGTACAATGAGCAGTTCTTC. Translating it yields CASSHQTNRYNEQFF.

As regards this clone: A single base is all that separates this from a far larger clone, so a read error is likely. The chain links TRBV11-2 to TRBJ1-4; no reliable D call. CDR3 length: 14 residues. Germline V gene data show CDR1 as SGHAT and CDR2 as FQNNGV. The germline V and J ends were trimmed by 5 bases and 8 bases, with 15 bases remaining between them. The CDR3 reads CASSPQPAVEKLFF. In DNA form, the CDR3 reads TGTGCCAGCAGCCCCCAACCGGCGGTGGAAAAACTGTTTTTT.

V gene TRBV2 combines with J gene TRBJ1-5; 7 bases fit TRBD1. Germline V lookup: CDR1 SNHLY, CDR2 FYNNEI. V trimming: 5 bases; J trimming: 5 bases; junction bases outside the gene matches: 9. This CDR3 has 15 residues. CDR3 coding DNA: TGTGCCAGCAGTCCTGAGGGGGCAGAGTATCAGCCCCAGCATTTT. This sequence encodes CASSPEGAEYQPQHF.

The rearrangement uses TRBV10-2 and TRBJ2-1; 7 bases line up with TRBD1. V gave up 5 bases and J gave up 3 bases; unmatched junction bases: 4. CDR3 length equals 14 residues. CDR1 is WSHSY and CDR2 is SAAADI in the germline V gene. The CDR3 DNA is TGCGCCAGCAGTCGACAGGGCCTCTACAATGAGCAGTTCTTC. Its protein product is CASSRQGLYNEQFF.

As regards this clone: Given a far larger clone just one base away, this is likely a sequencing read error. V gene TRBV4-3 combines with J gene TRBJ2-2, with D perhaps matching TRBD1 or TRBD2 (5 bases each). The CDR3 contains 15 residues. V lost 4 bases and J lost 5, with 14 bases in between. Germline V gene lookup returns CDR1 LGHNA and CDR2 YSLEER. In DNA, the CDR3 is TGCGCCAGCAGCCGAGGGACGCCGGGGACCGGGGAGCTGTTTTTT. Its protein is CASSRGTPGTGELFF.

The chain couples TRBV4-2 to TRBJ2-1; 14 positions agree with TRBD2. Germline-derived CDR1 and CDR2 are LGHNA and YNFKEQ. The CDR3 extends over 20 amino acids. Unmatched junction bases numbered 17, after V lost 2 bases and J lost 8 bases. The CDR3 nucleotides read TGTGCCAGCAGCCAAACTAAAGGGTTAGGACTAGCGGGAGGTCTCGATGAGCAGTTCTTC. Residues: CASSQTKGLGLAGGLDEQFF.

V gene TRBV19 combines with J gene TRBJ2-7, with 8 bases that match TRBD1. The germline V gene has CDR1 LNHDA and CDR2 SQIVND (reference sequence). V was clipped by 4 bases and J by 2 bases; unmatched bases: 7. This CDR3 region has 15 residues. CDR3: CASSNSGGGTYEQYF. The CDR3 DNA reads TGTGCCAGTAGTAACTCAGGGGGCGGCACCTACGAGCAGTACTTC.

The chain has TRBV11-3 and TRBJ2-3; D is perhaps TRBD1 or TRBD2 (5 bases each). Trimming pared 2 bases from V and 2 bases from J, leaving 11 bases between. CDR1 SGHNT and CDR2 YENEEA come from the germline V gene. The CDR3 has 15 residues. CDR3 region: CASSLHQGPTDTQYF. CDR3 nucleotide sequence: TGTGCCAGCAGCTTACATCAGGGACCCACAGATACGCAGTATTTT.

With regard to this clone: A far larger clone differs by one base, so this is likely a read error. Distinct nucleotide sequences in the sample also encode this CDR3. The CDR3 reads CASSGAGTDTQYF. The CDR3 DNA sequence: TGTGCCAGCAGTGGTGCTGGAACAGATACGCAGTATTTT. The chain couples TRBV25-1 to TRBJ2-3; unclear D gene. From germline, CDR1 is MGHDK and CDR2 SYGVNS. Trimming left V 4 bases short and J 3 bases short, with 8 bases between. The CDR3 covers 13 residues. The full variable domain, completed using reference TRBV25-1 and TRBJ2-3, is EADIYQTPRYLVIGTGKKITLECSQTMGHDKMYWYQQDPGMELHLIHYSYGVNSTEKGDLSSESTVSRIRTEHFPLTLESARPSHTSQYLCASSGAGTDTQYFGPGTRLTVL.

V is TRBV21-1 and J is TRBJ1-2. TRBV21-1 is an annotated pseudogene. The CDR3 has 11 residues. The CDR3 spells CASSIRYGYTF. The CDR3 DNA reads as TGTGCCAGCAGCATACGTTATGGCTACACCTTC.

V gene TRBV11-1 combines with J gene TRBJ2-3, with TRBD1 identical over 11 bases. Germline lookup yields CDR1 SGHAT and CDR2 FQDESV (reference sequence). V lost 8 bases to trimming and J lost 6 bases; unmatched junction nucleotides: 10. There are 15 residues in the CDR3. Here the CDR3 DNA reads TGTGCCAGCGGAACTCGGACAGGGGGCGCGGATACGCAGTATTTT. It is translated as CASGTRTGGADTQYF.

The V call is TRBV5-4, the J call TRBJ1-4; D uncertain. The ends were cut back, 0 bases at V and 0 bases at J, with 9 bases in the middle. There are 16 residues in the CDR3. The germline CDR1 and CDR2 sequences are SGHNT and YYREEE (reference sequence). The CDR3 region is CASSLGQEATNEKLFF. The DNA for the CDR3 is TGTGCCAGCAGCTTGGGGCAGGAAGCAACTAATGAAAAACTGTTTTTT.

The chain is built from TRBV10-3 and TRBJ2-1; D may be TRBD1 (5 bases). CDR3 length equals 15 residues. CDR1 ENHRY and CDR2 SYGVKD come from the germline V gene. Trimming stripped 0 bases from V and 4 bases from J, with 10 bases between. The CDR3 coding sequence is TGTGCCATCAGTGAGTCAGACAGAGCTTACAATGAGCAGTTCTTC. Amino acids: CAISESDRAYNEQFF.

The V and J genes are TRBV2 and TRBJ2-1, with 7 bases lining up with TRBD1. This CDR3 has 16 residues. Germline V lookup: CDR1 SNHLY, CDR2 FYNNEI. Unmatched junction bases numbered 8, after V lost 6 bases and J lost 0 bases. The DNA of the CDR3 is TGTGCCAGCAGCCGACAGGGTTCCAGCTCCTACAATGAGCAGTTCTTC. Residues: CASSRQGSSSYNEQFF.

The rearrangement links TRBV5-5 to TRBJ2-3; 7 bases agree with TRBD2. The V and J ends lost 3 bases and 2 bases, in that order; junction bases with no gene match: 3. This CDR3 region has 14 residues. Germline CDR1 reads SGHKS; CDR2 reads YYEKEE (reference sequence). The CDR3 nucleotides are TGTGCCAGCAGCTCTAGGGACTACACAGATACGCAGTATTTT. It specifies CASSSRDYTDTQYF.

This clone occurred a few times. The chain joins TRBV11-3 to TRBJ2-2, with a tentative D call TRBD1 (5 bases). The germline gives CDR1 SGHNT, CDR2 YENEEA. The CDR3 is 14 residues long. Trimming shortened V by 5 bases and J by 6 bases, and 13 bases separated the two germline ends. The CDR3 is CASSPRTNSGELFF. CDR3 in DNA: TGTGCCAGCAGCCCTAGGACAAACTCCGGGGAGCTGTTTTTT.

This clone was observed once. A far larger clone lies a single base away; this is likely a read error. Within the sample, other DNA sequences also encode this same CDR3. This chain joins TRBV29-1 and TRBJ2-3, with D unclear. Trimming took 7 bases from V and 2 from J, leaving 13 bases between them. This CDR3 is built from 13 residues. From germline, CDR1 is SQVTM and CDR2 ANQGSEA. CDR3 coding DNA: TGCAGCGCCCGTGGTCGGGTCACAGATACGCAGTATTTT. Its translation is CSARGRVTDTQYF.

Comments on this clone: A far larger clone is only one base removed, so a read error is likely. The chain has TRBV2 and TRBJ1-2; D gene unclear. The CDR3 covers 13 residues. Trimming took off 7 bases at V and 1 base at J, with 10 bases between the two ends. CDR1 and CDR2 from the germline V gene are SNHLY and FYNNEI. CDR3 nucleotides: TGTGCCAGCAATGTAGTAGTTAACTATGGCTACACCTTC. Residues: CASNVVVNYGYTF.

CDR3 sequence (DNA): TGTGCCAGCAGCGTGGGGACAGGGGGCATCAATACGCAGTATTTT. This translates into CASSVGTGGINTQYF. The chain couples TRBV9 to TRBJ2-3, with 12 nucleotides matching TRBD1. CDR1 is SGDLS and CDR2 is YYNGEE in the germline V gene. The CDR3 has 15 amino acids. Germline trimming cut 2 bases from V and 7 bases from J; bases unmatched to any gene: 5.

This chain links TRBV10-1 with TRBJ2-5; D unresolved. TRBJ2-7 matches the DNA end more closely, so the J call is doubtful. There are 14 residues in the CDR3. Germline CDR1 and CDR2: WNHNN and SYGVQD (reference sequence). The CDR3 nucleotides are TGCGCCAGCAGTGAGTCCAGTCGCTCCTACGAGCAGTACTTC. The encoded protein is CASSESSRSYEQYF.

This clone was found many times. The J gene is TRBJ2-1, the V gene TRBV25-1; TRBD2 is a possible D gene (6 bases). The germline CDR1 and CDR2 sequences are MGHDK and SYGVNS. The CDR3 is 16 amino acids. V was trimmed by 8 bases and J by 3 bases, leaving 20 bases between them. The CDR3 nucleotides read TGTGCCAGCTCTCACATAAGGCGCGGGATCTACAATGAGCAGTTCTTC. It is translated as CASSHIRRGIYNEQFF. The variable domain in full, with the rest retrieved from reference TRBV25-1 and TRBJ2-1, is EADIYQTPRYLVIGTGKKITLECSQTMGHDKMYWYQQDPGMELHLIHYSYGVNSTEKGDLSSESTVSRIRTEHFPLTLESARPSHTSQYLCASSHIRRGIYNEQFFGPGTRLTVL.

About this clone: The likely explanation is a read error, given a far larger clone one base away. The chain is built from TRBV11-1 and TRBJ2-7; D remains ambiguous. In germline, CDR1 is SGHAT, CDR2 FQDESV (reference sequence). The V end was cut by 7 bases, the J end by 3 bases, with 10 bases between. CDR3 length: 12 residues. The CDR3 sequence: CASKPVFYEQYF. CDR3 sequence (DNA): TGTGCCAGCAAGCCGGTTTTCTACGAGCAGTACTTC.

The CDR3: CASSLATTSNEQFF. The CDR3 bases are TGTGCCAGCAGCTTAGCGACTACCTCCAATGAGCAGTTCTTC. The chain carries TRBV11-1 and TRBJ2-1; maybe TRBD2 (5 bases). Germline CDR1 SGHAT, CDR2 FQDESV (reference sequence). The CDR3 is 14 amino acids. V was clipped by 0 bases and J by 6 bases, with 9 bases between them.

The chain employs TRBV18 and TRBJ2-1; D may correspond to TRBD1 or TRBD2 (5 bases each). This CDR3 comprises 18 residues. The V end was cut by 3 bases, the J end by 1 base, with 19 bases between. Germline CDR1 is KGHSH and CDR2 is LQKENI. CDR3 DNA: TGTGCCAGCTCACCCAGATTACCCCAGAGGGGATCCTACAATGAGCAGTTCTTC. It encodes CASSPRLPQRGSYNEQFF.

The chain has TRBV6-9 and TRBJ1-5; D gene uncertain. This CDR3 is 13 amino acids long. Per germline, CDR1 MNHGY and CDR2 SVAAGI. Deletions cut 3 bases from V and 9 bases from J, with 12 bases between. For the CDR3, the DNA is TGTGCCAGCAGTTACTCTCGGGTTTGGCCCCAGCATTTT. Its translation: CASSYSRVWPQHF.